The 27 T cell receptor beta chains below all came from one sample that was sequenced in a study of T cell responses to AZD1222 COVID-19 vaccine. Repertoires were generated with immunoSEQ multiplex PCR, while TCRdb's copy carries only in-frame clones and drops some. The sample holds fewer than 200,000 clones; roughly 90% are singletons and the top ten take more than 1.5%. This specimen consisted of peripheral blood, obtained 28 days after the second AZD1222 dose. The receptors derive from an adult who received the AZD1222 COVID-19 vaccine.

V usage is TRBV6-5 and J usage is TRBJ2-2, with D perhaps matching TRBD2 (6 bases). The CDR3 contains 15 residues. Germline V gene sequence: CDR1 MNHEY, CDR2 SVGAGI. The germline V and J ends were trimmed by 6 bases and 5 bases, with 16 bases remaining between them. The CDR3 coding sequence is TGTGCCAGCAGGGTGTCACTAGCCGAGACCGGGGAGCTGTTTTTT. Protein: CASRVSLAETGELFF.

V usage is TRBV6-5 and J usage is TRBJ2-3; tentative D call: TRBD2 (6 bases). Per germline, CDR1 MNHEY and CDR2 SVGAGI. Between the trimmed V and J ends, which lost 6 bases and 6 bases, there was a span of 16 bases. CDR3 length: 14 amino acids. CDR3 loop: CASRVVGGMDTQYF. DNA of the CDR3: TGTGCCAGCAGAGTCGTGGGGGGTATGGATACGCAGTATTTT.

CDR3 residues: CASSHKGGGAVNQPQHF. For the CDR3, the DNA is TGTGCCAGCAGCCACAAAGGGGGAGGCGCGGTCAATCAGCCCCAGCATTTT. V is TRBV7-2 and J is TRBJ1-5, with a tentative D call TRBD1 (6 bases). The CDR3 sequence is 17 residues long. V lost 5 bases and J lost 3, with 20 bases in between. Germline V gives CDR1 SGHTA, CDR2 FQGNSA. Full variable domain (remainder filled in from reference TRBV7-2 and TRBJ1-5): GAGVSQSPSNKVTEKGKDVELRCDPISGHTALYWYRQSLGQGLEFLIYFQGNSAPDKSGLPSDRFSAERTGGSVSTLTIQRTQQEDSAVYLCASSHKGGGAVNQPQHFGDGTRLSIL.

This clone was seen just once. The chain carries TRBV2 and TRBJ1-5; tentatively, D is TRBD1 (6 bases). The germline V and J ends were trimmed by 2 bases and 2 bases, with 10 bases remaining between them. Germline CDR1 and CDR2: SNHLY and FYNNEI. There are 15 residues in the CDR3. The CDR3 sequence: CASSESGGGNQPQHF. CDR3 DNA sequence: TGTGCCAGCAGTGAATCCGGGGGCGGCAATCAGCCCCAGCATTTT.

This sequence joins TRBV19 and TRBJ1-6, with 10 bases identical to TRBD1. The trim removed 5 bases at V and 9 bases at J, leaving 10 bases unmatched. From germline, CDR1 is LNHDA and CDR2 SQIVND (reference sequence). CDR3 size: 16 residues. The CDR3 protein is CASSLQGQGLGSPLHF. CDR3 nucleotide sequence: TGTGCCAGTAGTTTACAGGGACAGGGGTTGGGTTCACCCCTCCACTTT. Looking up the rest from reference TRBV19 and TRBJ1-6 gives the full variable domain: DGGITQSPKYLFRKEGQNVTLSCEQNLNHDAMYWYRQDPGQGLRLIYYSQIVNDFQKGDIAEGYSVSREKKESFPLTVTSAQKNPTAFYLCASSLQGQGLGSPLHFGNGTRLTVT.

The chain links TRBV19 to TRBJ2-2; maybe TRBD2 (6 bases). The CDR3 runs 15 residues. Germline lookup yields CDR1 LNHDA and CDR2 SQIVND (reference sequence). Trimming cost V 4 bases and J 5 bases, with 14 bases left between them. The CDR3 here is CASSSGAPRTGELFF. The CDR3 DNA sequence: TGTGCCAGTAGTAGCGGGGCCCCGAGGACCGGGGAGCTGTTTTTT.

The chain joins TRBV7-8 to TRBJ2-1; possible D gene TRBD2, 5 bases. The CDR3 is 12 residues long. V lost 5 bases and J 3 bases, leaving 5 bases between the germline ends. The V gene's germline CDR1 is SGHVS and CDR2 FQNEAQ. The CDR3 sequence: CASSTSYNEQFF. CDR3 bases: TGTGCCAGCAGCACTAGCTACAATGAGCAGTTCTTC.

This chain links TRBV10-1 with TRBJ1-5; no clear D gene. This CDR3 is built from 13 residues. The ends were cut back, 10 bases at V and 3 bases at J, with 13 bases in the middle. From germline, CDR1 is WNHNN and CDR2 SYGVQD (reference sequence). CDR3 bases: TGCGCCAACCCCAAGAGGGACAATCAGCCCCAGCATTTT. This translates into CANPKRDNQPQHF.

The chain recombines TRBV14 with TRBJ1-4; D is undetermined. Trimming took off 2 bases at V and 1 base at J, with 8 bases between the two ends. CDR1 and CDR2 from the germline V gene are SGHDN and FVKESK. CDR3 length: 15 amino acids. The CDR3 coding sequence is TGTGCCAGCAGCCAAAGGAGCCAAACTAATGAAAAACTGTTTTTT. It translates to CASSQRSQTNEKLFF.

This clone was recorded a few times. The chain employs TRBV6-6 and TRBJ1-2, with 10 nucleotides matching TRBD1. CDR3 length: 15 amino acids. Germline V CDR1 and CDR2: MNHNY, SVGAGI (reference sequence). V shed 6 bases and J 4 bases; nucleotides not matched to a gene: 8. The CDR3 nucleotides are TGTGCCAGCAGCCTAGGACAGGGGGGATCCTATGGCTACACCTTC. This codes for CASSLGQGGSYGYTF.

The chain is built from TRBV7-8 and TRBJ2-1, with D possibly being TRBD1 or TRBD2 (5 bases each). Trimming pared 5 bases from V and 7 bases from J, leaving 18 bases between. The CDR3 spans 15 residues. In germline, CDR1 is SGHVS, CDR2 FQNEAQ. DNA for the CDR3: TGTGCCAGCAGCCCGAGGGCTCAAACAGGTAATGAGCAGTTCTTC. Protein sequence: CASSPRAQTGNEQFF.

The chain couples TRBV6-5 to TRBJ1-1; no definite D call. The germline V gene has CDR1 MNHEY and CDR2 SVGAGI. V was clipped by 5 bases and J by 4 bases, with 17 bases between them. The CDR3 length is 15 residues. The CDR3 coding sequence is TGTGCCAGCAGTCCTCTCGGCAGTTCGAGCACTGAAGCTTTCTTT. This codes for CASSPLGSSSTEAFF.

V and J are TRBV7-2 and TRBJ2-5, with D tentatively TRBD2 (5 bases). The CDR3 spans 13 residues. The germline V and J ends were trimmed by 3 bases and 2 bases, with 7 bases remaining between them. Germline V CDR1 and CDR2: SGHTA, FQGNSA. CDR3 residues: CASSFGLQETQYF. Here the CDR3 DNA reads TGTGCCAGCAGCTTCGGACTGCAAGAGACCCAGTACTTC.

In DNA, the CDR3 is TGTGCCAGCAGCTTACTAGCCGGGGGCCCTAATCAGCCCCAGCATTTT. Translation: CASSLLAGGPNQPQHF. The chain has TRBV5-8 and TRBJ1-5; D may be TRBD1 (6 bases). CDR1 SGHTS and CDR2 YDEGEE come from the germline V gene. V lost 2 bases and J lost 4, with 16 bases in between. The CDR3 is 16 amino acids. Full variable domain (rest looked up from reference TRBV5-8 and TRBJ1-5): EAGVTQSPTHLIKTRGQQATLRCSPISGHTSVYWYQQALGLGLQFLLWYDEGEERNRGNFPPRFSGRQFPNYSSELNVNALELEDSALYLCASSLLAGGPNQPQHFGDGTRLSIL.

V usage is TRBV13 and J usage is TRBJ1-1; D gene uncertain. V was trimmed by 1 base and J by 3 bases, leaving 15 bases between them. The CDR3 covers 16 residues. CDR1 is PRHDT, CDR2 FYEKMQ, per germline (reference sequence). CDR3 sequence (DNA): TGTGCCAGCAGCTTAGAGTCGCGCAGGACCTACACTGAAGCTTTCTTT. This sequence encodes CASSLESRRTYTEAFF.

This chain uses TRBV3-1 (or the pseudogene TRBV3-2) with TRBJ1-6; D is uncertain. Trimming pared 0 bases from V and 5 bases from J, leaving 8 bases between. In germline, CDR1 is LGHDT, CDR2 YNNKEL (reference sequence). The CDR3 is 15 residues long. CDR3 in DNA: TGTGCCAGCAGCCAAGATCCCCACCATAATTCACCCCTCCACTTT. It codes for CASSQDPHHNSPLHF.

The CDR3 sequence: CASSLSTDTQYF. The CDR3 DNA is TGTGCCAGCAGCTTGAGCACAGATACGCAGTATTTT. The rearrangement joins TRBV7-9 to TRBJ2-3; D remains ambiguous. Deletions cut 3 bases from V and 0 bases from J, with 1 base between. This CDR3 spans 12 amino acids. Germline V gene sequence: CDR1 SEHNR, CDR2 FQNEAQ (reference sequence).

The rearrangement uses TRBV5-8 and TRBJ2-6; TRBD1 is a possible D gene (5 bases). CDR1 and CDR2 (germline): SGHTS, YDEGEE. The germline V and J ends were trimmed by 1 base and 2 bases, with 10 bases remaining between them. The CDR3 totals 16 residues. DNA of the CDR3: TGTGCCAGCAGCTTGTGGGGCGGCGCTGGGGCCAACGTCCTGACTTTC. Residues: CASSLWGGAGANVLTF.

V gene TRBV11-2 combines with J gene TRBJ2-7, with TRBD2 matching over 11 bases. The germline V gene has CDR1 SGHAT and CDR2 FQNNGV. The V gene end was trimmed by 6 bases and the J gene end by 6 bases; junction bases not matched to a gene: 10. The CDR3 length is 15 residues. The CDR3 sequence is CASRTLLAGVGEQYF. DNA for the CDR3: TGTGCCAGCAGAACACTACTAGCGGGAGTAGGCGAGCAGTACTTC. Using reference TRBV11-2 and TRBJ2-7 for the parts outside the CDR3, the full variable domain is EAGVAQSPRYKIIEKRQSVAFWCNPISGHATLYWYQQILGQGPKLLIQFQNNGVVDDSQLPKDRFSAERLKGVDSTLKIQPAKLEDSAVYLCASRTLLAGVGEQYFGPGTRLTVT.

Here the CDR3 reads CASSRALRNTGELFF. The CDR3 coding sequence is TGTGCCAGTAGTAGGGCCCTACGGAACACCGGGGAGCTGTTTTTT. The chain employs TRBV19 and TRBJ2-2, with D hard to call. Deletions cut 4 bases from V and 1 base from J, with 10 bases between. The CDR3 has 15 amino acids. Germline lookup yields CDR1 LNHDA and CDR2 SQIVND (reference sequence).

V gene TRBV4-3 combines with J gene TRBJ1-2; D is uncertain. Germline V gives CDR1 LGHNA, CDR2 YSLEER. This CDR3 region has 13 residues. Trimming pared 0 bases from V and 2 bases from J, leaving 4 bases between. DNA of the CDR3: TGCGCCAGCAGCCAAGACAAAAACTATGGCTACACCTTC. Its protein product is CASSQDKNYGYTF.

The gene calls are TRBV10-2 and TRBJ2-7; TRBD1 is a possible D gene (6 bases). Trimming removed 3 bases from V and 3 bases from J, with 9 bases in between. This CDR3 is built from 13 residues. Germline V gene data show CDR1 as WSHSY and CDR2 as SAAADI. CDR3 loop: CASSDMTGYEQYF. Written as DNA, the CDR3 is TGCGCCAGCAGTGATATGACAGGCTACGAGCAGTACTTC.

This chain links TRBV11-2 with TRBJ2-7; possibly TRBD1 for D (6 bases). CDR1 is SGHAT, CDR2 FQNNGV, per germline. The CDR3 loop spans 14 amino acids. Trimming shortened V by 2 bases and J by 3 bases, and 11 bases separated the two germline ends. The DNA of the CDR3 is TGTGCCAGCAGCTTATTATCAGGGGTCTACGAGCAGTACTTC. It codes for CASSLLSGVYEQYF. Filled out from reference TRBV11-2 and TRBJ2-7, the complete variable domain reads EAGVAQSPRYKIIEKRQSVAFWCNPISGHATLYWYQQILGQGPKLLIQFQNNGVVDDSQLPKDRFSAERLKGVDSTLKIQPAKLEDSAVYLCASSLLSGVYEQYFGPGTRLTVT.

The rearrangement uses TRBV9 and TRBJ2-7; TRBD1 might be the D (5 bases). The CDR3 contains 15 residues. The germline gives CDR1 SGDLS, CDR2 YYNGEE. V was shortened by 3 bases and J by 1 base, with 14 bases between the two germline ends. The CDR3, as DNA: TGTGCCAGCAGCGCTTTCCCGACAGCTTCCTACGAGCAGTACTTC. Encoded protein: CASSAFPTASYEQYF. Full variable domain (remainder filled in from reference TRBV9 and TRBJ2-7): DSGVTQTPKHLITATGQRVTLRCSPRSGDLSVYWYQQSLDQGLQFLIQYYNGEERAKGNILERFSAQQFPDLHSELNLSSLELGDSALYFCASSAFPTASYEQYFGPGTRLTVT.

The V gene is TRBV29-1, the J gene TRBJ1-5, with D uncertain. Germline loops: CDR1 SQVTM, CDR2 ANQGSEA. The V end lost 5 bases, the J end lost 7 bases, and 12 bases lay between the germline ends. This CDR3 is 12 amino acids long. CDR3 nucleotides: TGCAGCGTTCTGGGAAACGGGCAGCCCCAGCATTTT. This codes for CSVLGNGQPQHF.

The chain is built from TRBV29-1 and TRBJ2-3; a weak D match, TRBD2 (6 bases). Trimming took off 3 bases at V and 4 bases at J, with 11 bases between the two ends. This CDR3 comprises 13 residues. Germline CDR1 is SQVTM and CDR2 is ANQGSEA. The CDR3: CSVEGTFADTQYF. As DNA, the CDR3 is TGCAGCGTTGAGGGGACTTTTGCAGATACGCAGTATTTT.

The gene calls are TRBV5-1 and TRBJ2-2, with 7 bases lining up with TRBD2. The CDR3 consists of 17 residues. The germline CDR1 and CDR2 sequences are SGHRS and YFSETQ. V was clipped by 0 bases and J by 0 bases; unmatched bases: 5. The CDR3 nucleotides read TGCGCCAGCAGCTTGGAGTCCAGCGGGGCGAACACCGGGGAGCTGTTTTTT. This codes for CASSLESSGANTGELFF.